Shown below are 9 T cell receptor beta chains from a single sample sequenced in a study of T cell repertoires in cytomegalovirus infection. TCRdb used MiXCR to reprocess the reads, holding one entry per CDR3 protein. The sample has 650,000 to 900,000 distinct CDR3 sequences, 30% to 35% seen once; the top ten hold around 11%. Their antigens remain unidentified. The sequencing used cultured CD8+ T cells from PBMCs, collected from culture after CMV antigen stimulation. The receptors shown here come from a human donor in good health (CMV status not recorded). Some clones in this sample may be carry-over from other donors' samples.

The sample holds a few counts of this clonotype. This chain links TRBV2 with TRBJ2-7; 7 bases are shared with TRBD2. Germline values: CDR1 SNHLY, CDR2 FYNNEI. This CDR3 has 13 residues. V trimming: 8 bases; J trimming: 3 bases; junction bases outside the gene matches: 7. Here the CDR3 DNA reads TGTGCCAGCGTAACCGGGACTAACTACGAGCAGTACTTC. As protein: CASVTGTNYEQYF.

This clonotype was counted a few times. The genes are TRBV27 and TRBJ2-7; D remains ambiguous. CDR1 is MNHEY, CDR2 SMNVEV, per germline (reference sequence). Trimming left V 3 bases short and J 4 bases short, with 10 bases between. This CDR3 has 13 residues. The CDR3 DNA follows: TGTGCCAGCAGTTTCGGTCCAGCTTACGAGCAGTACTTC. This encodes CASSFGPAYEQYF.

This chain uses TRBV9 with TRBJ1-2; TRBD1 matches at 7 bases. Looked up from germline, CDR1 is SGDLS and CDR2 is YYNGEE. The V segment lost 8 bases and the J segment 8 bases; nucleotides outside the gene matches: 12. The CDR3 has 13 amino acids. The CDR3 DNA reads as TGTGCCAGTGGTGACAGGGCTTTAGAAGGCTACACCTTC. Amino acid sequence: CASGDRALEGYTF.

The chain employs TRBV19 and TRBJ1-3; TRBD1 agrees at 7 bases. Germline V gene lookup returns CDR1 LNHDA and CDR2 SQIVND (reference sequence). V trimming: 8 bases; J trimming: 2 bases; junction bases outside the gene matches: 9. This CDR3 has 15 amino acids. CDR3 sequence: CASALTTGAGNTIYF. The CDR3 nucleotides are TGTGCCAGTGCCCTTACCACAGGGGCTGGAAACACCATATATTTT.

V and J are TRBV9 and TRBJ1-1; 7 bases are a match to TRBD1. The trim removed 0 bases at V and 1 base at J, leaving 6 bases unmatched. The CDR3 is 16 amino acids. CDR1 is SGDLS and CDR2 is YYNGEE in the germline V gene. The CDR3 spells CASSVVWGTANTEAFF. Here the CDR3 DNA reads TGTGCCAGCAGCGTAGTTTGGGGGACAGCGAACACTGAAGCTTTCTTT.

This chain joins TRBV7-3 and TRBJ2-1, with D possibly called TRBD1 or TRBD2 (5 bases each). In germline, CDR1 is SGHTA, CDR2 FQGTGA. This CDR3 spans 14 amino acids. Trimming shortened V by 1 base and J by 9 bases, and 13 bases separated the two germline ends. This chain's CDR3 is CASSLNWGTGEQFF. For the CDR3, the DNA is TGTGCCAGCAGCTTAAATTGGGGGACGGGTGAGCAGTTCTTC.

This clonotype was counted many times. This chain links TRBV7-2 with TRBJ1-3; 9 positions agree with TRBD1. V shed 3 bases and J 2 bases; nucleotides not matched to a gene: 5. This CDR3 has 16 residues. CDR1 is SGHTA, CDR2 FQGNSA, per germline. CDR3 in DNA: TGTGCCAGCAGCTTCTTATGGACAGGGGCTGGAAACACCATATATTTT. This codes for CASSFLWTGAGNTIYF. Looking up the rest from reference TRBV7-2 and TRBJ1-3 gives the full variable domain: GAGVSQSPSNKVTEKGKDVELRCDPISGHTALYWYRQSLGQGLEFLIYFQGNSAPDKSGLPSDRFSAERTGGSVSTLTIQRTQQEDSAVYLCASSFLWTGAGNTIYFGEGSWLTVV.

This clonotype turned up a few times. The chain has TRBV4-1 and TRBJ1-5; perhaps TRBD1 as D (6 bases). V dropped 4 bases and J dropped 3 bases, with 19 bases sitting between them. Looked up from germline, CDR1 is MGHRA and CDR2 is YSYEKL. This CDR3 has 17 residues. The CDR3 nucleotides are TGCGCCAGCAGCCTCGACGGTCTAGGGGGTTCCAATCAGCCCCAGCATTTT. This translates into CASSLDGLGGSNQPQHF.

This chain connects TRBV4-1 to TRBJ2-5; D could derive from TRBD1 or TRBD2 (5 bases each). This CDR3 is 15 amino acids long. Germline V gene data show CDR1 as MGHRA and CDR2 as YSYEKL. V gave up 3 bases and J gave up 0 bases, with 11 bases separating them. CDR3 protein: CASSHNEGHQETQYF. The CDR3, as DNA: TGCGCCAGCAGCCATAACGAGGGACACCAAGAGACCCAGTACTTC.